The sequence of this T cell receptor beta chain was determined in a study of cytomegalovirus exposure and HLA in healthy donors. Looked up from germline, CDR1 is MGHDK and CDR2 is SYGVNS. This CDR3 contains 12 residues. V was shortened by 0 bases and J by 7 bases, with 6 bases between the two germline ends. The protocol was immunoSEQ multiplex PCR, while the TCRdb copy is restricted to in-frame clones and leaves out a portion. In the table there are about 160,000 clones, about 90% of which are singletons. The chain uses TRBV25-1 and TRBJ1-2; D call uncertain. Specimen: PBMCs. The clonotype was recovered from a woman in her late teens or twenties in good health and CMV-seropositive. CDR3 amino acids: CASSEYWAGYTF. DNA of the CDR3: TGTGCCAGCAGTGAATATTGGGCTGGCTACACCTTC.